These T cell receptor beta chains were read from a single sample in a study of shared clonotypes between healthy human individuals. The method was immunoSEQ multiplex PCR; TCRdb's version includes in-frame clones alone and lacks a portion of them. The table records 2.3 million or so clones, 80% to 95% of them present only once. Sequenced input: naive CD4+ T cells from PBMCs. These receptors came from a man younger than 30 in good health. Some clones in this sample may be carry-over from other donors' samples. Both conserved end residues are part of each CDR3. The D gene is left open where the match is weak. The listing skips clone size in some rows; elsewhere it reads once, few, many or a size class.

j_call v_call clone_size d_call cdr3_nt cdr3_aa
TRBJ2-5 TRBV28 NA TRBD2 TGTGCCAGCAGTTTAAGCGTTAGCGGGAGAATCCAGTACTTC CASSLSVSGRIQYF
TRBJ1-3 TRBV5-1 NA NA TGCGCCAGCAGCTTGAAGGGGACCCCGGCTGGAAACACCATATATTTT CASSLKGTPAGNTIYF
TRBJ1-2 TRBV30 few TRBD1 TGTGCCTGGGCCGACAGGGGGCTTGGCTACACCTTC CAWADRGLGYTF
TRBJ1-2 TRBV9 NA NA TGTGCCAGCAGCGTAGGTGGGGCCCCCTATGGCTACACCTTC CASSVGGAPYGYTF
TRBJ2-7 TRBV6-5 NA TRBD2 TGTGCCATAAAAGCGGGAGGCCCCTCCTACGAGCAGTACTTC CAIKAGGPSYEQYF
TRBJ1-2 TRBV28 NA TRBD1 TGTGCCAGCAGTTTACTCGAGGGACAGGGTAACTATGGCTACACCTTC CASSLLEGQGNYGYTF
TRBJ2-6 TRBV9 NA NA TGTGCCAGCAGCTCTCAAACCCTCTCTGGGGCCAACGTCCTGACTTTC CASSSQTLSGANVLTF
TRBJ2-7 TRBV18 NA NA TGTGCCAGCTCACTTCCCGGGCTCGAGCAGTACTTC CASSLPGLEQYF
TRBJ1-1 TRBV4-3 NA NA TGCGCCAGCAGCGACGGAGGCACTTGGAACACTGAAGCTTTCTTT CASSDGGTWNTEAFF
TRBJ1-1 TRBV15 NA NA TGTGCCACCAGCAGAGGAAGACAGGCCTACGGCACTGAAGCTTTCTTT CATSRGRQAYGTEAFF
TRBJ1-2 TRBV28 NA NA TGTGCCAGCAGCTTGGAGGGGAACTATGGCTACACCTTC CASSLEGNYGYTF
TRBJ2-1 TRBV5-5 NA TRBD1 TGTGCCAGCAGCCTCCGGACAGGGGCGGCGGGGGAGAATGAGCAGTTCTTC CASSLRTGAAGENEQFF
TRBJ1-4 TRBV28 NA NA TGTGCCAGCAGTTTTCCGGCTGAAAAACTGTTTTTT CASSFPAEKLFF
TRBJ2-3 TRBV10-3 NA NA TGTGCCATCAAAAAGTTGGGGGCCCAAAGCACAGATACGCAGTATTTT CAIKKLGAQSTDTQYF
TRBJ2-3 TRBV28 NA TRBD2 TGTGCCAGCAGTCATGGCCGCTCCGGGACTAGCGGCTTCCCCGTGATTAGAATCGAGCATACGCAGTATTTT CASSHGRSGTSGFPVIRIEHTQYF
TRBJ1-2 TRBV7-9 NA TRBD1 TGTGCCAGCAGCTTGGATTACCGGGACAGAGACATAAGGGGCTACACCTTC CASSLDYRDRDIRGYTF
TRBJ2-5 TRBV11-2 NA NA TGTGCCAGCAGCTTAGTTAGGGGCCCTCCCCAAGAGACCCAGTACTTC CASSLVRGPPQETQYF